This T cell receptor (beta chain) comes out of a study of blood T cell repertoires in COVID-19. Study-wide context: Specimens from acute and convalescent COVID-19 originated in the United States, Italy and Spain. The analysed material was cDNA or gDNA that came from T cells, B-cell-depleted T cells, or PBMCs.

The authors' processing: Using reference gene primer amplification, nucleated cell counts were estimated. The table came from immunoSEQ multiplex PCR; TCRdb's copy has only in-frame clones and leaves some out. The DNA was the basis for D and trimming; V, J and clone size are from that table. The top ten hold 3.5% to 4.5% of the sample, which has a few hundred thousand clones, 75% to 90% seen once. The study assigned cohorts using participant-reported clinical history. V was cut by 3 bases and J by 4 bases, with 18 bases left in between. This CDR3 comprises 15 residues. CDR1 and CDR2 (germline): GTSNPN, SVGIG (reference sequence).

This clonotype originated in a woman aged 25 to 39 who had recovered from COVID-19. The material sequenced was PBMCs or T cells enriched from blood (not recorded which). The chain couples TRBV30 to TRBJ1-1; D not certain. The chain's CDR3 is CAWSKTWPLGTEAFF. The CDR3 bases are TGTGCCTGGAGCAAGACTTGGCCGTTGGGCACTGAAGCTTTCTTT.